The 17 T cell receptor beta chains in this list originate from one sample, sequenced in a study of beta chain features in type 1 diabetes. Of the isolated RNA, all was reverse transcribed, and so the sequenced material was expressed TCRB transcripts. Clones were sequenced by immunoSEQ multiplex PCR, and TCRdb holds only the in-frame ones, with some missing. The table has about 60,000 clones, about three fifths seen once. The source material was Tregs from blood. These receptors originate from a young woman in good health.

The chain is built from TRBV18 and TRBJ2-1; 7 nucleotides align to TRBD2. This CDR3 contains 16 residues. V was pared by 2 bases and J by 0 bases, with 4 bases of the junction left unmatched. CDR1 is KGHSH and CDR2 is LQKENI in the germline V gene. Here the CDR3 reads CASSPAGVSSYNEQFF. The CDR3 nucleotides are TGTGCCAGCTCACCAGCGGGGGTAAGCTCCTACAATGAGCAGTTCTTC.

CDR3 bases: TGCGCCAGCAGCTTGGCCACAGAGAGTTATGGCTACACCTTC. This translates into CASSLATESYGYTF. The J gene is TRBJ1-2, the V gene TRBV5-1; D is unclear. The CDR3 sequence is 14 residues long. V lost 0 bases to trimming and J lost 5 bases, with 11 bases between them. Germline V lookup: CDR1 SGHRS, CDR2 YFSETQ.

The chain combines TRBV5-1 with TRBJ1-2; no definite D call. This CDR3 is 13 amino acids long. Germline-derived CDR1 and CDR2 are SGHRS and YFSETQ. V was shortened by 4 bases and J by 2 bases, with 9 bases between the two germline ends. CDR3 residues: CASSPEVNYGYTF. The CDR3 region has the DNA TGCGCCAGCAGCCCGGAGGTGAACTATGGCTACACCTTC.

J is TRBJ1-2 and V is TRBV19; D is unclear. Germline assignment: CDR1 LNHDA and CDR2 SQIVND (reference sequence). V was cut by 0 bases and J by 4 bases, with 6 bases left in between. The CDR3 consists of 13 residues. CDR3 region: CASSIERSYGYTF. For the CDR3, the DNA is TGTGCCAGTAGTATAGAACGGAGCTATGGCTACACCTTC.

V gene TRBV5-1 combines with J gene TRBJ2-5, with 11 bases aligning to TRBD2. Trimming cost V 4 bases and J 1 base; bases outside gene matches: 6. The CDR3 sequence is 16 residues long. The germline CDR1 and CDR2 sequences are SGHRS and YFSETQ. CDR3 loop: CASSPGGLAAQETQYF. In DNA, the CDR3 is TGCGCCAGCAGCCCCGGGGGACTAGCGGCCCAAGAGACCCAGTACTTC.

With regard to this clone: A much larger clone differs from this one at a single base, so this may be a read error. Other DNA sequences in this specimen translate into the identical CDR3. V and J are TRBV4-3 and TRBJ1-4; TRBD1 aligns across 9 bases. The germline gives CDR1 LGHNA, CDR2 YSLEER. The CDR3 is 14 amino acids. The CDR3 coding sequence is TGCGCCAGCAGTCAACAGGGGGCAGGGGAAAAGCTGTTTTTT. Amino acid sequence: CASSQQGAGEKLFF.

The gene calls are TRBV29-1 and TRBJ2-5, with TRBD2 matching 9 bases. The germline CDR1 and CDR2 sequences are SQVTM and ANQGSEA. This CDR3 is 16 amino acids long. V trimming: 5 bases; J trimming: 4 bases; junction bases outside the gene matches: 14. CDR3: CSVLTTGTSPRETQYF. The CDR3 bases are TGCAGCGTTCTTACCACCGGGACTAGCCCTCGAGAGACCCAGTACTTC. Together with reference TRBV29-1 and TRBJ2-5, the CDR3 gives the full variable domain: SAVISQKPSRDICQRGTSLTIQCQVDSQVTMMFWYRQQPGQSLTLIATANQGSEATYESGFVIDKFPISRPNLTFSTLTVSNMSPEDSSIYLCSVLTTGTSPRETQYFGPGTRLLVL.

The J gene is TRBJ1-1, the V gene TRBV2; 8 bases fit TRBD1. Germline CDR1 and CDR2: SNHLY and FYNNEI. V shed 7 bases, J shed 10 bases, and the junction held 14 bases outside the gene matches. CDR3 length: 14 residues. In nucleotides, the CDR3 is TGTGCCAGCACACCAGGGGGCCTGATTACCGGAGCTTTCTTT. Encoded protein: CASTPGGLITGAFF.

This rearrangement joins TRBV7-2 to TRBJ2-4; TRBD1 is a possible D gene (5 bases). Looked up from germline, CDR1 is SGHTA and CDR2 is FQGNSA. Trimming removed 6 bases from V and 5 bases from J, with 17 bases in between. The CDR3 runs 15 residues. The CDR3 DNA reads as TGTGCCAGCAGTCGACAGTCTTCGGCGCAAAACATTCAGTACTTC. Its protein is CASSRQSSAQNIQYF.

This chain uses TRBV6-5 with TRBJ1-6; 7 bases align to TRBD1. Germline assignment: CDR1 MNHEY and CDR2 SVGAGI. The CDR3 runs to 14 residues. With 5 bases clipped from V and 10 bases from J, the junction kept 8 bases outside the gene matches. The CDR3 nucleotides read TGTGCCAGCAGTGCCTACAGGGGCGGGTCACCCCTCCACTTT. This encodes CASSAYRGGSPLHF.

About this clone itself: The same CDR3 can be traced to other DNA sequences in this sample. This chain connects TRBV7-9 to TRBJ2-3; D is possibly TRBD2 (6 bases). V was cut by 4 bases and J by 4 bases, with 15 bases left in between. The CDR3 is 15 amino acids. The germline V gene encodes CDR1 SEHNR and CDR2 FQNEAQ (reference sequence). The CDR3: CASSYPGTGADTQYF. CDR3 coding DNA: TGTGCCAGCAGCTATCCCGGGACGGGGGCAGATACGCAGTATTTT.

This chain connects TRBV21-1 to TRBJ1-4; no DNA check was done on the table's D call, TRBD1. TRBV21-1 is a known pseudogene. This CDR3 region has 15 residues. The CDR3 reads CASSRGQVLNEKLFF. DNA for the CDR3: TGTGCCAGCAGCAGGGGACAGGTCCTTAATGAAAAACTGTTTTTT.

The CDR3: CASSLLTTDTQYF. CDR3 nucleotides: TGCGCCAGCAGCCTCCTAACCACAGATACGCAGTATTTT. The genes are TRBV5-1 and TRBJ2-3; D not resolved. Trimming removed 4 bases at V and 2 bases at J, with 8 bases between. This CDR3 contains 13 residues. The germline gives CDR1 SGHRS, CDR2 YFSETQ.

The chain combines TRBV2 with TRBJ2-7, with 16 nucleotides matching TRBD2. V was pared by 6 bases and J by 6 bases, with 11 bases of the junction left unmatched. The CDR3 spans 17 residues. The V gene's germline CDR1 is SNHLY and CDR2 FYNNEI. The CDR3 DNA is TGTGCCAGCAGGAGAGCCGGGACTAGCGGGAGGGCTGGCGAGCAGTACTTC. The encoded protein is CASRRAGTSGRAGEQYF.

The V call is TRBV19, the J call TRBJ2-2; D call uncertain. Deletions cut 2 bases from V and 5 bases from J, with 3 bases between. The CDR3 runs 12 residues. CDR1 and CDR2 from the germline V gene are LNHDA and SQIVND (reference sequence). This CDR3 is CASSIQTGELFF. DNA for the CDR3: TGTGCCAGTAGTATACAAACCGGGGAGCTGTTTTTT.

This chain joins TRBV6-5 and TRBJ2-3; TRBD1 aligns across 7 bases. CDR1 is MNHEY, CDR2 SVGAGI, per germline. With 10 bases clipped from V and 1 base from J, the junction kept 5 bases outside the gene matches. The CDR3 totals 13 residues. CDR3 sequence reads: CATHRGGTDTQYF. The CDR3 DNA follows: TGTGCCACCCACAGGGGTGGCACAGATACGCAGTATTTT.

The V gene is TRBV6-5, the J gene TRBJ2-5; 8 bases map to TRBD1. In germline, CDR1 is MNHEY, CDR2 SVGAGI. The CDR3 length is 13 residues. Unmatched junction bases numbered 4, after V lost 6 bases and J lost 4 bases. Here the CDR3 DNA reads TGTGCCAGCAGCCCAGGGACAGGAGAGACCCAGTACTTC. It translates to CASSPGTGETQYF.